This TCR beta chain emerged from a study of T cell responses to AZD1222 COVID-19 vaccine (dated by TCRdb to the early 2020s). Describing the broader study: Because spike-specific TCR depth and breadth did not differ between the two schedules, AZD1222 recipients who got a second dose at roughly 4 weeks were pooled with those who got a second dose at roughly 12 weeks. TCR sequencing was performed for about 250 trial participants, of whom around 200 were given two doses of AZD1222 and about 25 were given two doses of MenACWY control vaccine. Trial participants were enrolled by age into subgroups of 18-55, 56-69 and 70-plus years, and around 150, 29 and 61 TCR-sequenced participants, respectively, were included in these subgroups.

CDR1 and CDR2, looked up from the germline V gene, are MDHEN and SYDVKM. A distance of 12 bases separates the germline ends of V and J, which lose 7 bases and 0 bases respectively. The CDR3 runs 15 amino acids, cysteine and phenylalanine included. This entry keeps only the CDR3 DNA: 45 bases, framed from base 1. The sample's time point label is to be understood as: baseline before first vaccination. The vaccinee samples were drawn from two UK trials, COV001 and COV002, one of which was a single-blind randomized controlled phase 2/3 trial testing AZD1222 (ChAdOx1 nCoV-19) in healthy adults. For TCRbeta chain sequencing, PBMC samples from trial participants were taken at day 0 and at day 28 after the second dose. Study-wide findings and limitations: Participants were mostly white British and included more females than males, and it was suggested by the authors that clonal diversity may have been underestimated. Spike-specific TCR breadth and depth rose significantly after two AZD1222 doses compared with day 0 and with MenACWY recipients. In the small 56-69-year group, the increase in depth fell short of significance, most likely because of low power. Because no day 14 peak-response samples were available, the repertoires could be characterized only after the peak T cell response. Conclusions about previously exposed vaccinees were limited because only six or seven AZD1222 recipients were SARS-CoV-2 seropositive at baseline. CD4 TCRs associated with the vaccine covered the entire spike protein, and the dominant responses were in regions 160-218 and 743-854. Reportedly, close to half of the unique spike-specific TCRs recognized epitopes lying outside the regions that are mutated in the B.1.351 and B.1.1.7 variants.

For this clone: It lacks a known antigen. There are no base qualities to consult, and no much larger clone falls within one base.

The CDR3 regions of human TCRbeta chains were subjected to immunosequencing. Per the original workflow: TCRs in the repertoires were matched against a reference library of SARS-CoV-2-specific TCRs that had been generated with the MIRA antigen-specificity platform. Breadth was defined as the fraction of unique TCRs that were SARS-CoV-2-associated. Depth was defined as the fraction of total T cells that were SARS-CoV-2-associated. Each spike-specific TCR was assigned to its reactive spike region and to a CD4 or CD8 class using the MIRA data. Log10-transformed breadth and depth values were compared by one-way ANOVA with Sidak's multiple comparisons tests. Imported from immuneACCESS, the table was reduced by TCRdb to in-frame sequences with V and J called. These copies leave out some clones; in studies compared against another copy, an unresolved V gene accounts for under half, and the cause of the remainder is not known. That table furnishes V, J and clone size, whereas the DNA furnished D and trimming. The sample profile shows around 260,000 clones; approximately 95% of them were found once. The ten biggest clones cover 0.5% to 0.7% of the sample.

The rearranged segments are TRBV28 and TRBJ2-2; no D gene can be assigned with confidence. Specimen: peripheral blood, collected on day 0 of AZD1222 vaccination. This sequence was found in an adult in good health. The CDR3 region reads CASNLQVANTGELFF. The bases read TGTGCCAGCAACCTCCAGGTGGCGAACACCGGGGAGCTGTTTTTT.